What follows is one T cell receptor (beta chain) and its context. The data were obtained in a study of long-term antiretroviral therapy in people with HIV. CDR3 size: 15 residues. Trimming left V 5 bases short and J 5 bases short, with 15 bases between. Per germline, CDR1 MNHEY and CDR2 SVGAGI. With survey level as its setting, the immunoSEQ assay was v3.0. Profiling relied on immunoSEQ multiplex PCR, and the TCRdb table lists in-frame clones only, not all of them. This table holds 35,000 to 45,000 clones, just under 95% found once. V is TRBV6-5 and J is TRBJ2-2, with a possible D match to TRBD2 (6 bases). This TCR came from a woman in her fifties or sixties with HIV. The sequences come from unsorted PBMCs, collected 4.1 years after starting antiretroviral therapy. In DNA form, the CDR3 reads TGTGCCAGCAGTCGGGGTGGCGGGGTTACCGGGGAGCTGTTTTTT. As protein: CASSRGGGVTGELFF.